The entry that follows covers one TCR beta chain sequence. The antigen is undetermined. The data were taken from a study of T cell responses to AZD1222 COVID-19 vaccine. Study-wide results and limits: Only six or seven AZD1222 recipients were seropositive at baseline. The study reported that nearly half of spike-specific TCRs target unmutated variant regions. Only after the peak T cell response were repertoires sampled. Spike-specific TCR breadth rose after two AZD1222 doses, and depth rose as well.

This CDR3 has 16 amino acids. CDR1 is SGHDT and CDR2 is YYEEEE in the germline V gene. The germline V and J ends were trimmed by 0 bases and 2 bases, with 12 bases remaining between them. Libraries were prepared by immunoSEQ multiplex PCR; TCRdb keeps only in-frame clonotypes and omits some of them. Of about 120,000 clones listed, 92% are singletons. The sample here was peripheral blood, taken on day 0 of AZD1222 vaccination. The clonotype originates from an adult in good health. The chain employs TRBV5-6 and TRBJ2-1; TRBD1 might be the D (5 bases). Here the CDR3 reads CASSLAPGRPYNEQFF. In DNA, the CDR3 is TGTGCCAGCAGCTTGGCCCCAGGGCGGCCCTACAATGAGCAGTTCTTC.